The 23 T cell receptor beta chains presented below share a single source sample, sequenced in a study of cytomegalovirus exposure and HLA in healthy donors. Sequencing used immunoSEQ multiplex PCR; TCRdb keeps in-frame clones, though not all of them. The sample gives tens of thousands of clones, approximately 90% of which show up once; just over 3% is in the top ten. Sequenced input: PBMCs. The receptors stem from a man in his late teens or twenties in good health and CMV-seronegative.

J is TRBJ2-7 and V is TRBV6-5, with 12 bases lining up with TRBD2. The germline gives CDR1 MNHEY, CDR2 SVGAGI. J was trimmed by 3 bases and V by 0 bases; bases with no gene match: 3. The CDR3 totals 16 residues. CDR3 nucleotides: TGTGCCAGCAGTTACTCTAGACTAGCGGGAGACTACGAGCAGTACTTC. Residues: CASSYSRLAGDYEQYF.

The V gene is TRBV9, the J gene TRBJ1-2; 9 bases align to TRBD1. Germline V lookup: CDR1 SGDLS, CDR2 YYNGEE. The CDR3 loop spans 14 amino acids. V shed 4 bases, J shed 1 base, and the junction held 2 bases outside the gene matches. CDR3 bases: TGTGCCAGCAGCAGGACAGGGGATAACTATGGCTACACCTTC. Translating it yields CASSRTGDNYGYTF.

The chain combines TRBV5-5 with TRBJ2-7; D gene ambiguous. V lost 4 bases and J 4 bases, leaving 15 bases between the germline ends. Germline loops: CDR1 SGHKS, CDR2 YYEKEE (reference sequence). The CDR3 runs to 14 residues. CDR3 in DNA: TGTGCCAGCAGCCCTCCGGTTCTCTCTTACGAGCAGTACTTC. As protein: CASSPPVLSYEQYF.

The CDR3 is CAWRPRVLSNTEAFF. CDR3 nucleotide sequence: TGTGCCTGGAGACCACGGGTCCTCTCGAACACTGAAGCTTTCTTT. The chain uses TRBV30 and TRBJ1-1, with D uncertain. The CDR3 extends over 15 amino acids. The V end was cut by 3 bases, the J end by 1 base, with 15 bases between. From germline, CDR1 is GTSNPN and CDR2 SVGIG (reference sequence).

This clone was counted once. V usage is TRBV27 and J usage is TRBJ2-7, with 7 bases that match TRBD2. V lost 6 bases and J lost 3; bases outside the gene matches: 11. The CDR3 totals 15 residues. The germline V gene has CDR1 MNHEY and CDR2 SMNVEV (reference sequence). CDR3: CASRLGEGYFYEQYF. CDR3 nucleotides: TGTGCCAGCAGATTGGGGGAGGGGTACTTCTACGAGCAGTACTTC.

This chain connects TRBV7-2 to TRBJ1-2, with D perhaps TRBD1 (6 bases). CDR1 is SGHTA, CDR2 FQGNSA, per germline. The CDR3 runs to 15 residues. Trimming stripped 4 bases from V and 9 bases from J, with 21 bases between. CDR3: CASSSDAGALNSYTF. For the CDR3, the DNA is TGTGCCAGCAGCTCGGACGCGGGGGCGCTCAATAGCTACACCTTC.

V gene TRBV19 combines with J gene TRBJ1-1, with a possible D match to TRBD1 (6 bases). This CDR3 spans 14 amino acids. CDR1 is LNHDA and CDR2 is SQIVND in the germline V gene (reference sequence). V lost 5 bases to trimming and J lost 2 bases, with 12 bases between them. The CDR3 coding sequence is TGTGCCAGTAGTTCATACAGGGTAAACACTGAAGCTTTCTTT. Translating gives CASSSYRVNTEAFF.

The J gene is TRBJ1-2, the V gene TRBV29-1; 7 bases align to TRBD1. Germline CDR1 is SQVTM and CDR2 is ANQGSEA. With 8 bases clipped from V and 3 bases from J, the junction kept 12 bases outside the gene matches. The CDR3 extends over 14 amino acids. CDR3 DNA: TGCAGCTCCTCTGGGGGACAGAGAGACTATGGCTACACCTTC. Protein sequence: CSSSGGQRDYGYTF.

Regarding this clone: A read error may account for a junction end that differs from germline. This chain joins TRBV7-7 and TRBJ2-5, with TRBD2 matching 14 bases. The CDR3 has 16 residues. Germline V gives CDR1 SSHAT, CDR2 FNYEAQ (reference sequence). The DNA of the CDR3 is TGTGCTAGCAGCCCCGGACTAGCGGGAGGTAAAGAGACCCAGTACTTC. It specifies CASSPGLAGGKETQYF.

This chain uses TRBV7-2 with TRBJ2-1; D perhaps matches TRBD2 (7 bases). The germline V gene encodes CDR1 SGHTA and CDR2 FQGNSA. V was pared by 3 bases and J by 10 bases, with 19 bases between. The length of the CDR3 is 15 residues. Written as DNA, the CDR3 is TGTGCCAGCAGCTTTCTAGCGAAGGGGGGGTCGGAGCAGTTCTTC. It yields the protein CASSFLAKGGSEQFF. The variable domain in full, completed from reference TRBV7-2 and TRBJ2-1, reads GAGVSQSPSNKVTEKGKDVELRCDPISGHTALYWYRQSLGQGLEFLIYFQGNSAPDKSGLPSDRFSAERTGGSVSTLTIQRTQQEDSAVYLCASSFLAKGGSEQFFGPGTRLTVL.

The J gene is TRBJ2-3, the V gene TRBV19; 7 bases match TRBD1. Unmatched junction bases numbered 0, after V lost 2 bases and J lost 4 bases. Germline lookup yields CDR1 LNHDA and CDR2 SQIVND (reference sequence). This CDR3 is 13 amino acids long. CDR3 sequence: CASSITGADTQYF. DNA for the CDR3: TGTGCCAGTAGTATAACAGGGGCAGATACGCAGTATTTT.

This clone has a single count. V usage is TRBV27 and J usage is TRBJ2-1; possible D gene TRBD1, 6 bases. In germline, CDR1 is MNHEY, CDR2 SMNVEV (reference sequence). V lost 5 bases to trimming and J lost 4 bases, with 18 bases between them. The length of the CDR3 is 16 residues. DNA for the CDR3: TGTGCCAGCAGTCCACCCACGGACAGAGCTTACAATGAGCAGTTCTTC. Translated: CASSPPTDRAYNEQFF.

The V and J genes are TRBV5-4 and TRBJ2-1; D may be TRBD1 (7 bases). Trimming shortened V by 0 bases and J by 4 bases, and 14 bases separated the two germline ends. The CDR3 extends over 16 amino acids. In germline, CDR1 is SGHNT, CDR2 YYREEE (reference sequence). CDR3 in DNA: TGTGCCAGCAGCTTGGGTGGCGCGGGACAGTACAATGAGCAGTTCTTC. This codes for CASSLGGAGQYNEQFF.

This chain connects TRBV18 to TRBJ2-5; 10 bases are a match to TRBD1. The CDR3 loop spans 15 amino acids. J gave up 5 bases and V 4 bases, and 7 bases lay outside the gene matches. Germline CDR1 and CDR2: KGHSH and LQKENI. The CDR3 region is CASSLGTGEAETQYF. As DNA, the CDR3 is TGTGCCAGCTCACTCGGGACAGGGGAAGCCGAGACCCAGTACTTC.

This chain connects TRBV2 to TRBJ1-5; TRBD1 agrees at 9 bases. Germline V gene lookup returns CDR1 SNHLY and CDR2 FYNNEI. The CDR3 has 14 amino acids. The V segment lost 6 bases and the J segment 7 bases; nucleotides outside the gene matches: 7. In DNA, the CDR3 is TGTGCCAGCAGGGTACAGGGGGCCGGACAGCCCCAGCATTTT. It codes for CASRVQGAGQPQHF.

CDR3 coding DNA: TGCGCCAGCAGCTTAGGGACAGGGATCAATCAGCCCCAGCATTTT. This encodes CASSLGTGINQPQHF. The V and J genes are TRBV5-1 and TRBJ1-5, with 9 nucleotides matching TRBD1. Germline V lookup: CDR1 SGHRS, CDR2 YFSETQ. This CDR3 comprises 15 residues. After removal of 2 bases from V and 3 bases from J, the junction contained 3 bases not matched to a gene.

The chain couples TRBV5-6 to TRBJ2-7, with D possibly matching TRBD2 (6 bases). CDR3 length: 12 residues. Germline V gives CDR1 SGHDT, CDR2 YYEEEE. V shed 0 bases and J shed 7 bases, with 8 bases lying between them. The CDR3 region is CASSLGDSEQYF. Here the CDR3 DNA reads TGTGCCAGCAGCTTGGGGGACTCTGAGCAGTACTTC.

The chain carries TRBV19 and TRBJ2-4; 7 bases line up with TRBD1. The CDR3 has 14 residues. Losses at the gene ends were 1 base for V and 6 bases for J; bases not matched to a gene: 3. Germline loops: CDR1 LNHDA, CDR2 SQIVND (reference sequence). CDR3 residues: CASSIAGQVNIQYF. Written as DNA, the CDR3 is TGTGCCAGTAGTATAGCAGGACAGGTAAACATTCAGTACTTC.

The chain links TRBV6-5 to TRBJ1-2; unclear D gene. Germline V CDR1 and CDR2: MNHEY, SVGAGI. This CDR3 region has 13 residues. V was clipped by 4 bases and J by 0 bases, with 6 bases between them. Written as DNA, the CDR3 is TGTGCCAGCAGTTCCGGGGCTAACTATGGCTACACCTTC. Amino acid sequence: CASSSGANYGYTF.

The genes are TRBV14 and TRBJ2-7; possible D gene TRBD1, 5 bases. V was shortened by 4 bases and J by 5 bases, with 12 bases between the two germline ends. The CDR3 is made up of 13 amino acids. CDR1 is SGHDN, CDR2 FVKESK, per germline. The CDR3 DNA sequence: TGTGCCAGCAGCCGATCTTCCAGGGACGAGCAGTACTTC. It is translated as CASSRSSRDEQYF.

This CDR3 reads CASSFVTPGHILSYEQYF. The DNA of the CDR3 is TGTGCCAGCAGTTTCGTGACCCCCGGACACATCCTCTCCTACGAGCAGTACTTC. The J gene is TRBJ2-7, the V gene TRBV27; tentative D call: TRBD1 (5 bases). Germline V CDR1 and CDR2: MNHEY, SMNVEV (reference sequence). Trimming left V 3 bases short and J 0 bases short, with 21 bases between. There are 18 residues in the CDR3.

This sequence joins TRBV7-6 and TRBJ2-5; a weak D match, TRBD2 (6 bases). Trimming took 5 bases from V and 7 from J, leaving 14 bases between them. In germline, CDR1 is SGHVS, CDR2 FNYEAQ. CDR3 length equals 13 residues. CDR3 in DNA: TGTGCCAGCAGCCCAGCGGGCGGCGGGACCCAGTACTTC. This translates into CASSPAGGGTQYF.

This sequence joins TRBV2 and TRBJ2-1, with D uncertain. Trimming took off 1 base at V and 0 bases at J, with 7 bases between the two ends. Germline loops: CDR1 SNHLY, CDR2 FYNNEI. The CDR3 loop spans 15 amino acids. Written as DNA, the CDR3 is TGTGCCAGCAGTGAAGGCAGGATCTCCTACAATGAGCAGTTCTTC. Translated: CASSEGRISYNEQFF.